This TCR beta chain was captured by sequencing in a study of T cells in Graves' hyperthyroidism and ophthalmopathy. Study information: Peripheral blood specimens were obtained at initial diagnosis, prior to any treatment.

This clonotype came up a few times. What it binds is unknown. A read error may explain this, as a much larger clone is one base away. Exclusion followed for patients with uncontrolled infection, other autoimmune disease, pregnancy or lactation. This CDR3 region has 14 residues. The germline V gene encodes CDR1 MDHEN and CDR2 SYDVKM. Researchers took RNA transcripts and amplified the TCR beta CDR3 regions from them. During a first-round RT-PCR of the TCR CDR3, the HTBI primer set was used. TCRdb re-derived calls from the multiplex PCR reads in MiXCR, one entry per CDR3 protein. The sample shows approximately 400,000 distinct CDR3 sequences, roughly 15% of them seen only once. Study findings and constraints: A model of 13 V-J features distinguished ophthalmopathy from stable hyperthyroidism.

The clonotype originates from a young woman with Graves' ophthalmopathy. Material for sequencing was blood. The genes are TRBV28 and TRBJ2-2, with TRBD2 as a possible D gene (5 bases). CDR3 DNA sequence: TGTGCCAGCAGTTTACTACTGAACACCGGGGAGCTGGTTTTT. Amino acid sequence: CASSLLLNTGELVF.